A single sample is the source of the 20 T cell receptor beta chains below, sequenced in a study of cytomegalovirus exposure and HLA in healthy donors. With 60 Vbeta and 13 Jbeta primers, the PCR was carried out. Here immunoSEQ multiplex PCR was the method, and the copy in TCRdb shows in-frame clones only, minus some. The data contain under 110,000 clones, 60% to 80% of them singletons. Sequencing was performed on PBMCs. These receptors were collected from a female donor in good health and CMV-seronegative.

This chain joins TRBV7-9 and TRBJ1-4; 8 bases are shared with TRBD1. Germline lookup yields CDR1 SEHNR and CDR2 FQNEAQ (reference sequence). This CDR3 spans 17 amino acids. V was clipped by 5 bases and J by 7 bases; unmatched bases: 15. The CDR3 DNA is TGTGCCAGCAGCATCCTTGGGGTAGCAGGGGGCAGTGAAAAACTGTTTTTT. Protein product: CASSILGVAGGSEKLFF.

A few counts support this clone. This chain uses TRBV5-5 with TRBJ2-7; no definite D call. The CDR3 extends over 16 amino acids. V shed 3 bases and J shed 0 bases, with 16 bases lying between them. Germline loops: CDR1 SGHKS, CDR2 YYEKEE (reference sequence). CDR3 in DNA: TGTGCCAGCAGCTACCGGTCCGGTCTCTTCTCCTACGAGCAGTACTTC. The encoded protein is CASSYRSGLFSYEQYF.

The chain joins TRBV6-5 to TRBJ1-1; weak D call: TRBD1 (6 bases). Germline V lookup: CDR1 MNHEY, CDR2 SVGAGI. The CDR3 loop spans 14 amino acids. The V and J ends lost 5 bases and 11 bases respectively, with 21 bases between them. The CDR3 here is CASSPLGRGRSAFF. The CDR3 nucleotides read TGTGCCAGCAGTCCCCTGGGCAGGGGTAGGTCGGCTTTCTTT.

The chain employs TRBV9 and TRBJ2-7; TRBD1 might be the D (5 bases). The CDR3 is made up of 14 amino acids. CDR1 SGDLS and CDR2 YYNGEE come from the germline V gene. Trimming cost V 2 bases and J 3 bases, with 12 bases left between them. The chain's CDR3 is CASSVGPDHYEQYF. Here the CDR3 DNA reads TGTGCCAGCAGCGTGGGGCCCGATCACTACGAGCAGTACTTC.

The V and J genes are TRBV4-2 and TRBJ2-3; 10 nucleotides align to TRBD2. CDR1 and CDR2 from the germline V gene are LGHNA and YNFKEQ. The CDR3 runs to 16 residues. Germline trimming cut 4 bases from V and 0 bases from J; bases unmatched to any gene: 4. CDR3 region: CASSRKTSGSTDTQYF. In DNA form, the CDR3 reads TGTGCCAGCAGCCGGAAGACTAGCGGGAGCACAGATACGCAGTATTTT.

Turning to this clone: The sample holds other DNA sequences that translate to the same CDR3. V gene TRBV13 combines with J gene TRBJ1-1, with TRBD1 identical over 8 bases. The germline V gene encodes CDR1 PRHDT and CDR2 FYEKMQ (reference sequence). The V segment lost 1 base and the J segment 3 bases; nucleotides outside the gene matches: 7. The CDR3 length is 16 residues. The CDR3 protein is CASSLEGTGGYTEAFF. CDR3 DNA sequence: TGTGCCAGCAGCTTAGAGGGTACAGGGGGGTACACTGAAGCTTTCTTT.

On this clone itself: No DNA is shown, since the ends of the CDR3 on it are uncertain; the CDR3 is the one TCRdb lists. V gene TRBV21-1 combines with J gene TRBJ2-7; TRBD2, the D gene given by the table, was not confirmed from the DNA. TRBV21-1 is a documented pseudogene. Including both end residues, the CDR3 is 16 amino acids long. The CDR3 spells CASSKVASGIPHEQYF.

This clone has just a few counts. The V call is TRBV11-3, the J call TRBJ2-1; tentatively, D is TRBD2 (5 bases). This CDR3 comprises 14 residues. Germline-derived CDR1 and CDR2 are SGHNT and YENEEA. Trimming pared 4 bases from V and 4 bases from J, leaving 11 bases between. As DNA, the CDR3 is TGTGCCAGCAGCTCCCCCGGACTTTACAATGAGCAGTTCTTC. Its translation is CASSSPGLYNEQFF. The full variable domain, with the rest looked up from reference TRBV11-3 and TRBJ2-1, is EAGVVQSPRYKIIEKKQPVAFWCNPISGHNTLYWYLQNLGQGPELLIRYENEEAVDDSQLPKDRFSAERLKGVDSTLKIQPAELGDSAVYLCASSSPGLYNEQFFGPGTRLTVL.

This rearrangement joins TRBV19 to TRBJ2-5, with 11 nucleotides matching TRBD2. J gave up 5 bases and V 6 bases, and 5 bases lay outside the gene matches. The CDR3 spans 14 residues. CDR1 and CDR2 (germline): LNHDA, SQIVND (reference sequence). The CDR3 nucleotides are TGTGCCAGTAGAACTAGCGGGAGCTTCGAGACCCAGTACTTC. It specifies CASRTSGSFETQYF. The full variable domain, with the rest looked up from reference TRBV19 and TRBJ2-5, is DGGITQSPKYLFRKEGQNVTLSCEQNLNHDAMYWYRQDPGQGLRLIYYSQIVNDFQKGDIAEGYSVSREKKESFPLTVTSAQKNPTAFYLCASRTSGSFETQYFGPGTRLLVL.

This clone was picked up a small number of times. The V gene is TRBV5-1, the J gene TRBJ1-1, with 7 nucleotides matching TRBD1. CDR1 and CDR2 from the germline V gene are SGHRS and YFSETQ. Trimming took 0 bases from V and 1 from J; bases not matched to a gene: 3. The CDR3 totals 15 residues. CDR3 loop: CASSLARTGNTEAFF. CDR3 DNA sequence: TGCGCCAGCAGCTTGGCCCGGACAGGGAACACTGAAGCTTTCTTT.

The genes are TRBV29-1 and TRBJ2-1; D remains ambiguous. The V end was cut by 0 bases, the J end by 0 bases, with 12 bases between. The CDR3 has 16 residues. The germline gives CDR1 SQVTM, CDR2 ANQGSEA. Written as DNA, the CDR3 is TGCAGCGTTGAAGAGAGCCAGGCCGCCTCCTACAATGAGCAGTTCTTC. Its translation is CSVEESQAASYNEQFF.

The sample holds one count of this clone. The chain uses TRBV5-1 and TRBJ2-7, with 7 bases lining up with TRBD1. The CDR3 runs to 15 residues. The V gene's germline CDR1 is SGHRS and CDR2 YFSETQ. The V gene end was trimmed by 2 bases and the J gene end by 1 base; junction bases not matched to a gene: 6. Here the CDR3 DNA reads TGCGCCAGCAGCTTTGGTAGGGGGCCATCCTACGAGCAGTACTTC. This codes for CASSFGRGPSYEQYF.

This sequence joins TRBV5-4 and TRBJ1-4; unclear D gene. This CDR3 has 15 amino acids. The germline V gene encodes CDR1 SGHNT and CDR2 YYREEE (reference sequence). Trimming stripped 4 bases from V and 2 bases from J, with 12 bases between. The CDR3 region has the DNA TGTGCCAGCAGCCCGAAGGGAGGCACTAATGAAAAACTGTTTTTT. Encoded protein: CASSPKGGTNEKLFF. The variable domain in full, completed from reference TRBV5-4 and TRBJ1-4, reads ETGVTQSPTHLIKTRGQQVTLRCSSQSGHNTVSWYQQALGQGPQFIFQYYREEENGRGNFPPRFSGLQFPNYSSELNVNALELDDSALYLCASSPKGGTNEKLFFGSGTQLSVL.

The CDR3 reads CASSSRQRGYTF. DNA of the CDR3: TGTGCCAGCAGTTCCCGACAGAGGGGCTACACCTTC. The genes are TRBV28 and TRBJ1-2; D may be TRBD1 (5 bases). Germline V gene lookup returns CDR1 MDHEN and CDR2 SYDVKM. V dropped 4 bases and J dropped 8 bases, with 11 bases sitting between them. This CDR3 is built from 12 residues.

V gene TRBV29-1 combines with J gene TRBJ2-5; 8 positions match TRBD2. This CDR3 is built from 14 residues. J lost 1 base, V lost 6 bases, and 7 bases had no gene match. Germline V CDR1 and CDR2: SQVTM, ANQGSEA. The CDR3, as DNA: TGCAGCGTAGCCGGGGGGGGGTTCCAAGAGACCCAGTACTTC. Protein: CSVAGGGFQETQYF.

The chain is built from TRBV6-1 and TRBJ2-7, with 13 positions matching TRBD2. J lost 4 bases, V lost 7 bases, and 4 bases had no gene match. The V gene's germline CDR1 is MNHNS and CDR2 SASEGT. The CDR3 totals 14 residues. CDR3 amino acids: CASISLAGGYEQYF. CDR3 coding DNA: TGTGCCAGCATATCACTAGCGGGAGGGTACGAGCAGTACTTC.

CDR3: CASSAQKETQYF. The CDR3 DNA reads TGTGCCAGCAGCGCCCAGAAAGAGACCCAGTACTTC. The V call is TRBV5-4, the J call TRBJ2-5; no clear D. Trimming took off 4 bases at V and 3 bases at J, with 7 bases between the two ends. Germline-derived CDR1 and CDR2 are SGHNT and YYREEE (reference sequence). This CDR3 region has 12 residues.

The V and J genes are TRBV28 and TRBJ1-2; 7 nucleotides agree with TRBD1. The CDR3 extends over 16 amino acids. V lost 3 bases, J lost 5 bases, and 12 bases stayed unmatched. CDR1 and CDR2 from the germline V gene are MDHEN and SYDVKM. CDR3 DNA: TGTGCCAGCAGTTTGGGGACAGCCTTGCGGGATTATGGCTACACCTTC. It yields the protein CASSLGTALRDYGYTF.

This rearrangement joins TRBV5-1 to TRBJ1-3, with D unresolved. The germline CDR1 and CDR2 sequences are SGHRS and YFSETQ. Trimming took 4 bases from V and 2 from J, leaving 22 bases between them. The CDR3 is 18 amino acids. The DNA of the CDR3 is TGCGCCAGCAGCCCCGAGACACTAGCGGGTCAAGCTGGAAACACCATATATTTT. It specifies CASSPETLAGQAGNTIYF.

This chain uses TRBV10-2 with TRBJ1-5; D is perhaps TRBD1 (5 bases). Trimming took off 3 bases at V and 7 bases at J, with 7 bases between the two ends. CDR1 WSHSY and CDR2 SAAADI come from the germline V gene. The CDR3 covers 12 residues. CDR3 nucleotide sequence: TGCGCCAGCAGTGATGACAGACAGCCCCAGCATTTT. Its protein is CASSDDRQPQHF.